The 6 T cell receptor beta chains presented below share a single source sample, sequenced in a study of T cell responses to AZD1222 COVID-19 vaccine. This table comes from immunoSEQ multiplex PCR, and its TCRdb copy is limited to in-frame clones, with some not included. The table shows 130,000 to 150,000 clones, with 90% to 95% occurring only once. The source was peripheral blood, collected on day 0 of AZD1222 vaccination. These receptor sequences come from an adult in good health.

The J gene is TRBJ2-7, the V gene TRBV28; 11 bases agree with TRBD2. In germline, CDR1 is MDHEN, CDR2 SYDVKM. Germline trimming cut 5 bases from V and 0 bases from J; bases unmatched to any gene: 6. There are 16 residues in the CDR3. The CDR3 DNA sequence: TGTGCCAGCAGTCTATTAGCGGGAGGGCTCTCCTACGAGCAGTACTTC. Translating it yields CASSLLAGGLSYEQYF.

The J gene is TRBJ1-1, the V gene TRBV5-3; D is undetermined. TRBV5-3 is designated an ORF whose function remains uncertain. The CDR3 runs to 13 residues. V lost 4 bases and J lost 5, with 12 bases in between. CDR3 amino acids: CARSRVLVTEAFF. As DNA, the CDR3 is TGTGCCAGAAGCCGAGTGTTAGTGACTGAAGCTTTCTTT.

This chain links TRBV6-2 or TRBV6-3 with TRBJ1-5; D not certain. In germline, CDR1 is MNHEY, CDR2 SVGEGT. Trimming shortened V by 5 bases and J by 5 bases, and 10 bases separated the two germline ends. The CDR3 covers 13 residues. The CDR3 DNA reads as TGTGCCAGCAGTGGAACAGCCTATCAGCCCCAGCATTTT. This sequence encodes CASSGTAYQPQHF.

V usage is TRBV19 and J usage is TRBJ1-1; D may be TRBD1 (5 bases). The germline gives CDR1 LNHDA, CDR2 SQIVND (reference sequence). This CDR3 contains 13 residues. The germline V and J ends were trimmed by 3 bases and 6 bases, with 11 bases remaining between them. CDR3 nucleotides: TGTGCCAGTAGTATCTCGGCAGGGTCTGAAGCTTTCTTT. This translates into CASSISAGSEAFF.

The chain joins TRBV11-2 to TRBJ2-2; D call uncertain. This CDR3 has 15 residues. From germline, CDR1 is SGHAT and CDR2 FQNNGV. V lost 5 bases and J lost 3, with 13 bases in between. For the CDR3, the DNA is TGTGCCAGCAGCCCTCTTTTGGTAGACACCGGGGAGCTGTTTTTT. As protein: CASSPLLVDTGELFF.

In regard to this clone: At one end the junction does not follow the germline gene, possibly because of a read error. CDR3 in DNA: TGTGCTAGCAGTTTGGCCGGGGGCGCCACCATATATTTT. This translates into CASSLAGGATIYF. This sequence joins TRBV7-7 and TRBJ1-3; tentative D call: TRBD1 (6 bases). CDR1 SSHAT and CDR2 FNYEAQ come from the germline V gene (reference sequence). This CDR3 comprises 13 residues. Full variable domain (remainder filled in from reference TRBV7-7 and TRBJ1-3): GAGVSQSPRYKVTKRGQDVTLRCDPISSHATLYWYQQALGQGPEFLTYFNYEAQPDKSGLPSDRFSAERPEGSISTLTIQRTEQRDSAMYRCASSLAGGATIYFGEGSWLTVV.